Listed here is a single T cell receptor (beta chain). Its antigen is currently unknown. The junction and the germline gene differ at one end; a read error may be behind it. Germline V gene lookup returns CDR1 LGHDT and CDR2 YNNKEL (reference sequence). This CDR3 has 17 residues. These data come from a study of blood T cells in healthy people across ages. Whole-study results and caveats: Observed TCR beta diversity per million T cells went down as age went up. This fall followed a roughly linear course with age.

Total RNA was isolated from each sample in quantities of at least 6 micrograms. Primers used in a second PCR of about 6 to 12 cycles were a sample-barcoded 5' primer and a J-beta primer mix. TCRdb reanalysed the 5' RACE reads using MiXCR and keeps one entry per CDR3 protein. Here the sample spans over a million distinct CDR3 sequences, roughly a quarter being singletons. These records were also assigned to another study, of T cells of mothers and their children.

This chain uses TRBV3-1 with TRBJ2-5; the D call may be TRBD1 or TRBD2 (6 bases each). This TCR was sampled from a girl aged 2 to 10 in good health. The material sequenced was blood. The CDR3: CASSQDLGGWDSYEQHF. CDR3 DNA sequence: TGTGCCAGCAGCCAAGATCTAGGGGGGTGGGACTCCTACGAGCAGCACTTC.